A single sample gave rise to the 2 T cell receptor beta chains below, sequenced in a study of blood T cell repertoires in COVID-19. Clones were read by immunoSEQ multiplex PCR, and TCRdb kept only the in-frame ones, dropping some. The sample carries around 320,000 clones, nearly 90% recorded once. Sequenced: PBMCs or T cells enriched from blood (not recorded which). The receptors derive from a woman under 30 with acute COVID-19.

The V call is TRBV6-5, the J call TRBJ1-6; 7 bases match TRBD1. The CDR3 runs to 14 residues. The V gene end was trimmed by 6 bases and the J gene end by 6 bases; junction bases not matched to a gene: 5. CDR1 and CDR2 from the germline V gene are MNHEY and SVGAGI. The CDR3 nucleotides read TGTGCCAGCAGACCCCGACAGGGTAATTCACCCCTCCACTTT. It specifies CASRPRQGNSPLHF.

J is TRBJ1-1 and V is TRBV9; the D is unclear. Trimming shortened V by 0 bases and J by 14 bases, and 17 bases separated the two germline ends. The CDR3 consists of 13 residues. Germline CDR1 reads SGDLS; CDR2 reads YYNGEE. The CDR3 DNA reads TGTGCCAGCAGCGTAGTATTGCCGGGTGAGGCCTTCTTT. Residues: CASSVVLPGEAFF.